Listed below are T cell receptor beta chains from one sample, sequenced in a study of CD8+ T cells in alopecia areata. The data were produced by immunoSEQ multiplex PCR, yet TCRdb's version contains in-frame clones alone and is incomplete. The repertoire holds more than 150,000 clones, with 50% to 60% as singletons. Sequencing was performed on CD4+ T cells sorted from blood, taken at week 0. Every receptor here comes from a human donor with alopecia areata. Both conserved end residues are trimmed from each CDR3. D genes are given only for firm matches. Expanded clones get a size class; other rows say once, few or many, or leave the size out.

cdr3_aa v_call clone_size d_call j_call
ASSYSVQGNTEAF TRBV6-5 - - TRBJ1-1
ATSRDIRTAGVAGELF TRBV15 - - TRBJ2-2
AWRREGTMNTEAF TRBV30 few - TRBJ1-1
SAQGASDTQY TRBV29-1 - TRBD1 TRBJ2-3
ASSPHYEQY TRBV7-9 - - TRBJ2-7
ASSPRPADEQF TRBV18 - - TRBJ2-1
ASSSSGGAVETQY TRBV7-9 few TRBD2 TRBJ2-5
ASSLEIAGGPYEQY TRBV7-2 - TRBD2 TRBJ2-7
SVEIDRINEKLF TRBV29-1 - - TRBJ1-4
ASSTFLGLGNEQF TRBV27 - - TRBJ2-1
ASSLDVRGGNGYT TRBV5-1 few - TRBJ1-2
SVDIRTGGYEQY TRBV29-1 - TRBD1 TRBJ2-7
ASSRGSGQSPYGYT TRBV4-1 - TRBD1 TRBJ1-2
ASSRGNTGELF TRBV25-1 few - TRBJ2-2
ASSYSDRVAAF TRBV6-5 - TRBD1 TRBJ1-1
SASTLETQY TRBV20-1 - - TRBJ2-5
AISAGDRGRDYGYT TRBV10-3 few TRBD1 TRBJ1-2